One sample yielded the 2 T cell receptor beta chains listed below, sequenced in a study of T cells after somatic rescue of genetic block. Generated by immunoSEQ multiplex PCR, the TCRdb table keeps only in-frame clones and is missing some. The table lists under 150,000 clones, under 95% of them singletons, with about 1.5% in the top ten. The specimen was peripheral blood mononuclear cells (PBMCs). The receptors were sampled from a woman aged 18 to 35.

The chain links TRBV6-1 to TRBJ1-3; D gene ambiguous. The CDR3 is 13 amino acids. V lost 1 base and J lost 2, with 3 bases in between. Germline V gene sequence: CDR1 MNHNS, CDR2 SASEGT. The CDR3: CASSEGAGNTIYF. The CDR3, as DNA: TGTGCCAGCAGTGAAGGGGCTGGAAACACCATATATTTT.

This clone was detected a few times. Relative to the germline gene, one junction end is altered; a read error may explain this. The rearrangement links TRBV5-1 to TRBJ1-1; TRBD1 aligns across 8 bases. Germline V lookup: CDR1 SGHRS, CDR2 YFSETQ. This CDR3 contains 14 residues. The CDR3 DNA sequence: TGCGCCAGCAGCCTGACAGGGGTGAACGCTGAAGCTTTCTTT. Protein sequence: CASSLTGVNAEAFF. Together with reference TRBV5-1 and TRBJ1-1, the CDR3 gives the full variable domain: KAGVTQTPRYLIKTRGQQVTLSCSPISGHRSVSWYQQTPGQGLQFLFEYFSETQRNKGNFPGRFSGRQFSNSRSEMNVSTLELGDSALYLCASSLTGVNAEAFFGQGTRLTVV.